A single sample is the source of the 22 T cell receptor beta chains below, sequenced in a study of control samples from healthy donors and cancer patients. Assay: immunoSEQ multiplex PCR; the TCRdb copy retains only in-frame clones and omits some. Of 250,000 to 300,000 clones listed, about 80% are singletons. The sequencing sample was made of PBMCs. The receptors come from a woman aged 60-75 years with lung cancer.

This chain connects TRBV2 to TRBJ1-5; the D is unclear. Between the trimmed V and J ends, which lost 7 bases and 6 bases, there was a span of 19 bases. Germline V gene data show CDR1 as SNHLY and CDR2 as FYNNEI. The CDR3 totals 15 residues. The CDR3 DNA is TGTGCCAGCAACCCGACCAGGAGTACGGGTCAGCCCCAGCATTTT. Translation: CASNPTRSTGQPQHF.

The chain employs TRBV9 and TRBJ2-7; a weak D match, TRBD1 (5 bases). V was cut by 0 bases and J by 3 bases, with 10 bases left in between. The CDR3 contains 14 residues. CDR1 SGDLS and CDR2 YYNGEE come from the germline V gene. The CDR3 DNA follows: TGTGCCAGCAGCGTAGGCCCAGGGAACTACGAGCAGTACTTC. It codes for CASSVGPGNYEQYF.

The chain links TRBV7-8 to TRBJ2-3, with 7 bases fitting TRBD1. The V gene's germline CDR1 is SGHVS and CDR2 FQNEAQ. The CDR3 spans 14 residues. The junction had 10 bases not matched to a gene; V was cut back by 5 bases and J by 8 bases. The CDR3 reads CASSPLTGTATQYF. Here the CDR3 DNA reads TGTGCCAGCAGCCCCCTGACAGGGACGGCTACGCAGTATTTT.

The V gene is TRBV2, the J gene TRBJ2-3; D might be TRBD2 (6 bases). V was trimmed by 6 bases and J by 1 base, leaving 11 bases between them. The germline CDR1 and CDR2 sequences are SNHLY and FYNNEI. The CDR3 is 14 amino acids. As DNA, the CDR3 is TGTGCCAGCAGGGTCGGCGGGGGCACAGATACGCAGTATTTT. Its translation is CASRVGGGTDTQYF.

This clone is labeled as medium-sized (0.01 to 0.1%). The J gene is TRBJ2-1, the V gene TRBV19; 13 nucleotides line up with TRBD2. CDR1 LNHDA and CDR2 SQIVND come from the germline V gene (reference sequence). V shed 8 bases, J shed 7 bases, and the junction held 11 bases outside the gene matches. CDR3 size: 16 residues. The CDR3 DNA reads TGTGCCAGTTGTCTGGGACTAGCGGGGAGTAGGAATGAGCAGTTCTTC. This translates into CASCLGLAGSRNEQFF.

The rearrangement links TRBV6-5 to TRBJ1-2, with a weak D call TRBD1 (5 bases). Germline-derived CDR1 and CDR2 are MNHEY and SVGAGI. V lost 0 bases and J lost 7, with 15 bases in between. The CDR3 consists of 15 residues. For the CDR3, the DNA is TGTGCCAGCAGTTACTCGACTCGGGGGTCGAGTGGCTACACCTTC. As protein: CASSYSTRGSSGYTF.

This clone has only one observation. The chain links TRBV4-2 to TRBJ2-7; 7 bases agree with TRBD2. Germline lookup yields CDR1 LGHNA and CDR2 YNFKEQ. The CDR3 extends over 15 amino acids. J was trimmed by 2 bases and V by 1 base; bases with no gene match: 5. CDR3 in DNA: TGTGCCAGCAGCCAAGGGGACTACATAGCCTACGAGCAGTACTTC. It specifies CASSQGDYIAYEQYF.

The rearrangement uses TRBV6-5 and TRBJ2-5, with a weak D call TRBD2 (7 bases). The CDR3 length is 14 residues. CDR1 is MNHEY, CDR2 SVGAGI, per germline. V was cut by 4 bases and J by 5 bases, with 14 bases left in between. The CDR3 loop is CASSFGGRMETQYF. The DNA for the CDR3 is TGTGCCAGCAGTTTCGGGGGGCGAATGGAGACCCAGTACTTC.

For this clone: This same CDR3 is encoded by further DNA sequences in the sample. CDR3: CASSFSSYEQYF. As DNA, the CDR3 is TGTGCCAGCAGTTTCAGCTCCTACGAGCAGTACTTC. V is TRBV28 and J is TRBJ2-7; D not resolved. V was clipped by 3 bases and J by 0 bases, with 3 bases between them. The germline CDR1 and CDR2 sequences are MDHEN and SYDVKM. This CDR3 region has 12 residues. Supplemented by reference TRBV28 and TRBJ2-7, the full variable domain reads DVKVTQSSRYLVKRTGEKVFLECVQDMDHENMFWYRQDPGLGLRLIYFSYDVKMKEKGDIPEGYSVSREKKERFSLILESASTNQTSMYLCASSFSSYEQYFGPGTRLTVT.

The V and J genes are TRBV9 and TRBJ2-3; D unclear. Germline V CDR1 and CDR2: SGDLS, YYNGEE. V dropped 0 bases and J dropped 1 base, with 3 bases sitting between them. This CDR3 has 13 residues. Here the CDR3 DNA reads TGTGCCAGCAGCGTAGTCGGCACAGATACGCAGTATTTT. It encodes CASSVVGTDTQYF. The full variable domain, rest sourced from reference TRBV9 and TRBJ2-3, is DSGVTQTPKHLITATGQRVTLRCSPRSGDLSVYWYQQSLDQGLQFLIQYYNGEERAKGNILERFSAQQFPDLHSELNLSSLELGDSALYFCASSVVGTDTQYFGPGTRLTVL.

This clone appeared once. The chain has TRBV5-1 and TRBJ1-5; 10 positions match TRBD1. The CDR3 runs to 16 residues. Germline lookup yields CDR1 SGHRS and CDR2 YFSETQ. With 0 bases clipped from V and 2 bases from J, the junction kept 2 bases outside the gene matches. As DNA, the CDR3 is TGCGCCAGCAGCTTGGTAGGACAGGGGGGCAATCAGCCCCAGCATTTT. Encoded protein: CASSLVGQGGNQPQHF.

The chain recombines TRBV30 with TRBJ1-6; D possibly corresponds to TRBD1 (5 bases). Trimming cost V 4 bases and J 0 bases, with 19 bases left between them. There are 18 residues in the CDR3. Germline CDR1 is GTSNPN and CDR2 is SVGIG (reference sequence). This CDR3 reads CAWTKRDHPSSYNSPLHF. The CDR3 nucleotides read TGTGCCTGGACTAAAAGGGACCACCCGAGCTCCTATAATTCACCCCTCCACTTT.

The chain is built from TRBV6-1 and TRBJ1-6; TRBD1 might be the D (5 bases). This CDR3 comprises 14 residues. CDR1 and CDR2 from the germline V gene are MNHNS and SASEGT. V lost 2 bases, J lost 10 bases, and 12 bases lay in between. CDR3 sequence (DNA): TGTGCCAGCAGTGAAAGTGGGGGGGGGTCACCCCTCCACTTT. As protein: CASSESGGGSPLHF.

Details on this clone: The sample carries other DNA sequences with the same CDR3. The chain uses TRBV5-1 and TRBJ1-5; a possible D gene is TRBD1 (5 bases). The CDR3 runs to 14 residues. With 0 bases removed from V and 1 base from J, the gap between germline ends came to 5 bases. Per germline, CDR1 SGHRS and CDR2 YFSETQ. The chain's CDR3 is CASSLGGSNQPQHF. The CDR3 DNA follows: TGCGCCAGCAGCTTGGGGGGGAGCAATCAGCCCCAGCATTTT.

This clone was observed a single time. This CDR3 reads CATSDTGPLGYGYTF. The CDR3 coding sequence is TGTGCCACCAGTGATACAGGGCCGCTAGGCTATGGCTACACCTTC. The chain is built from TRBV24-1 and TRBJ1-2; tentative D call: TRBD1 (6 bases). CDR3 size: 15 residues. Trimming stripped 3 bases from V and 4 bases from J, with 14 bases between. CDR1 and CDR2 from the germline V gene are KGHDR and SFDVKD.

CDR3 sequence (DNA): TGTGCCAGCAGCATGAGAGAAGGGTCACCCCTCCACTTT. This sequence encodes CASSMREGSPLHF. The V and J genes are TRBV12-3 or TRBV12-4 and TRBJ1-6; D unclear. V dropped 6 bases and J dropped 10 bases, with 13 bases sitting between them. This CDR3 has 13 residues.

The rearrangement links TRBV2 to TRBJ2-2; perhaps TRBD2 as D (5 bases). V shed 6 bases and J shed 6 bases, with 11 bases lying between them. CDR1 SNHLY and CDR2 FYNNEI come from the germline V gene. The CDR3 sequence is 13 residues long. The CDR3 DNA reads TGTGCCAGCAGCGGGGTAGTGGCCGGGGAGCTGTTTTTT. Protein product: CASSGVVAGELFF.

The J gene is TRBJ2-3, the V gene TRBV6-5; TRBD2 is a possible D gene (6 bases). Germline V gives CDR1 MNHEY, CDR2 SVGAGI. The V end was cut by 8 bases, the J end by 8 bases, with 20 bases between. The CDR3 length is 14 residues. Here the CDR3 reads CASVPGLALGTQYF. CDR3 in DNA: TGTGCCAGCGTACCGGGACTCGCTTTGGGTACGCAGTATTTT.

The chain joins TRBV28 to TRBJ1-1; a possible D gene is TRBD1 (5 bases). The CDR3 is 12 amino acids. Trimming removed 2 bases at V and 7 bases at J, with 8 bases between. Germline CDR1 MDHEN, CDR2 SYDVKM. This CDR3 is CASSLAGLEAFF. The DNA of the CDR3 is TGTGCCAGCAGTTTAGCAGGGCTTGAAGCTTTCTTT. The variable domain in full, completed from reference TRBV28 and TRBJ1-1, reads DVKVTQSSRYLVKRTGEKVFLECVQDMDHENMFWYRQDPGLGLRLIYFSYDVKMKEKGDIPEGYSVSREKKERFSLILESASTNQTSMYLCASSLAGLEAFFGQGTRLTVV.

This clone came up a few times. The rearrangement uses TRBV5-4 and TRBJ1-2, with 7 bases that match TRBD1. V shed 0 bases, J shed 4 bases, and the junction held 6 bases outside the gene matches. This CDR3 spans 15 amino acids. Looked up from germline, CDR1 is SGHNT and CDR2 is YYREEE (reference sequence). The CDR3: CASSLARDSPYGYTF. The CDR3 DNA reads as TGTGCCAGCAGCTTGGCCCGGGACAGTCCCTATGGCTACACCTTC.

The CDR3 is CASGPGQGANEQFF. DNA of the CDR3: TGTGCTAGTGGTCCGGGACAGGGGGCGAATGAGCAGTTCTTC. The V gene is TRBV12-5, the J gene TRBJ2-1, with TRBD1 matching 12 bases. The V segment lost 5 bases and the J segment 7 bases; nucleotides outside the gene matches: 3. Germline loops: CDR1 LGHNT, CDR2 FRNRAP. The CDR3 totals 14 residues. The entire variable domain, with the rest obtained from reference TRBV12-5 and TRBJ2-1, is as follows: DARVTQTPRHKVTEMGQEVTMRCQPILGHNTVFWYRQTMMQGLELLAYFRNRAPLDDSGMPKDRFSAEMPDATLATLKIQPSEPRDSAVYFCASGPGQGANEQFFGPGTRLTVL.

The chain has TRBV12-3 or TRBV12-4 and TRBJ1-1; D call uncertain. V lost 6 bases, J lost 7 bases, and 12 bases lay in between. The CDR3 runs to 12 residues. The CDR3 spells CASSLQEGEAFF. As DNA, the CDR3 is TGTGCCAGCAGCCTCCAGGAGGGTGAAGCTTTCTTT.